The clone carrying this T cell receptor (beta chain) was counted between two and nine times. Antigen specificity is unknown. Method: immunoSEQ multiplex PCR; TCRdb's copy keeps in-frame clones and lacks some. The repertoire holds 9,000 to 10,000 clones, around three quarters seen once, with 22% in the top ten. This specimen belongs to a study of T cell clones after liver transplantation. Across the study: Liver transplant recipients had immunosuppression withdrawal attempted within 2 years. TCRbeta sequencing after a pre-transplant mixed lymphocyte reaction identified graft-donor-reactive clones, later tracked in post-transplant blood. Graft-donor-reactive sequences were compared with third-party-reactive TCRbeta sequences from pre-transplant mixed lymphocyte reactions. Study outcomes and limitations: Graft donor-reactive T cells possibly entered the graft instead of undergoing deletion.

The ends were cut back, 5 bases at V and 7 bases at J, with 23 bases in the middle. This CDR3 comprises 17 residues. Germline V CDR1 and CDR2: SNHLY, FYNNEI. This sample comprised CD8+ T cells from blood, obtained at the approximately 16-month timepoint. The rearrangement links TRBV2 to TRBJ2-2; a possible D gene is TRBD1 (7 bases). This clonotype was obtained from a human patient who received a liver transplant. Some of the T cells might come from the graft donor. CDR3 bases: TGTGCCAGCAGTCCTTACCGACAGGGAGGTACGGGCGGGGAGCTGTTTTTT. Its translation: CASSPYRQGGTGGELFF. The full variable domain, in which reference TRBV2 and TRBJ2-2 provide the parts outside the CDR3, is EPEVTQTPSHQVTQMGQEVILRCVPISNHLYFYWYRQILGQKVEFLVSFYNNEISEKSEIFDDQFSVERPDGSNFTLKIRSTKLEDSAMYFCASSPYRQGGTGGELFFGEGSRLTVL.